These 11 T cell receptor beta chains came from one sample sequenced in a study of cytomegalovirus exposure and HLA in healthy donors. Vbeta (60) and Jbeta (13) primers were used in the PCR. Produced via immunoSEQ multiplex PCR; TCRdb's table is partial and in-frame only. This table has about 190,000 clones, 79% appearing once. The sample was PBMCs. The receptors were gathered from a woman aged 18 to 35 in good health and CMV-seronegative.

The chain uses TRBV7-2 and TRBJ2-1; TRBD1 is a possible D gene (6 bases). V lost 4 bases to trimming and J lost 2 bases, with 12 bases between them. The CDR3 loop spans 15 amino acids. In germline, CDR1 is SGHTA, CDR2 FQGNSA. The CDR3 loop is CASSSEGQTYNEQFF. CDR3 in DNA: TGTGCCAGCAGCTCGGAAGGACAGACCTACAATGAGCAGTTCTTC.

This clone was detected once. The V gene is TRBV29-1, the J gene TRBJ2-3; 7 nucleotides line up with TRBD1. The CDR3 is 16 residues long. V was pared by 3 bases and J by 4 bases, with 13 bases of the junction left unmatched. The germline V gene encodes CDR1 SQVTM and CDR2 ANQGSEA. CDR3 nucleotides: TGCAGCGTTGACGACACAGGGGTCGGCGATGCAGATACGCAGTATTTT. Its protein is CSVDDTGVGDADTQYF.

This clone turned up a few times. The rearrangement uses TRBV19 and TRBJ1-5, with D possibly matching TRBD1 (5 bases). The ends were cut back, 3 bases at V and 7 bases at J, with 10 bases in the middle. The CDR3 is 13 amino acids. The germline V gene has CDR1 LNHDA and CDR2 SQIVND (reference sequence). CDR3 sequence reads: CASSIQGLQPQHF. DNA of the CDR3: TGTGCCAGTAGTATCCAGGGCCTACAGCCCCAGCATTTT.

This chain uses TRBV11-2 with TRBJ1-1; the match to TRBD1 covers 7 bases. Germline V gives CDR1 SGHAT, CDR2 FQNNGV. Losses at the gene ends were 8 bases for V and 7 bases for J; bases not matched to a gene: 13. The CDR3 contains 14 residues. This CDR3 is CASYAGGGWSEAFF. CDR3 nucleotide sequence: TGTGCCAGCTACGCCGGAGGGGGCTGGAGTGAAGCTTTCTTT.

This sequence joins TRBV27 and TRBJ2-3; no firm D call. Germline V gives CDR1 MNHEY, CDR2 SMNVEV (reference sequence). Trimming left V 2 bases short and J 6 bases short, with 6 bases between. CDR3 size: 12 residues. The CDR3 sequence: CASSLAGDTQYF. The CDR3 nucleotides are TGTGCCAGCAGTTTAGCCGGGGATACGCAGTATTTT.

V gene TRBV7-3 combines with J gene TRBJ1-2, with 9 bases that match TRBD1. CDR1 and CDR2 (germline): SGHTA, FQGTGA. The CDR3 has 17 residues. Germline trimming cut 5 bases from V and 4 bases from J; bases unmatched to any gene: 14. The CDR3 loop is CASSPHPWDRESYGYTF. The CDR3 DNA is TGTGCCAGCAGCCCCCACCCCTGGGACAGGGAATCCTATGGCTACACCTTC.

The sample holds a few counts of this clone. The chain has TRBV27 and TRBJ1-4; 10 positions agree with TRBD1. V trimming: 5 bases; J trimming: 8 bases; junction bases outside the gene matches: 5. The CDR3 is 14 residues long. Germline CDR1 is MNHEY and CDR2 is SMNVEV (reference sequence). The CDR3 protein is CASSPGTGEEKLFF. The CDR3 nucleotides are TGTGCCAGCAGTCCCGGGACAGGGGAAGAAAAACTGTTTTTT.

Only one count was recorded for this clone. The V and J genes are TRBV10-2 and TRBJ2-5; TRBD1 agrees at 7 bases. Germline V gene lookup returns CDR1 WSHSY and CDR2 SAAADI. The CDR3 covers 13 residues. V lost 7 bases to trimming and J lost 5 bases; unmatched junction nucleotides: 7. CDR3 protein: CASTTGEYETQYF. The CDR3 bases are TGCGCCAGCACCACAGGGGAGTACGAGACCCAGTACTTC.

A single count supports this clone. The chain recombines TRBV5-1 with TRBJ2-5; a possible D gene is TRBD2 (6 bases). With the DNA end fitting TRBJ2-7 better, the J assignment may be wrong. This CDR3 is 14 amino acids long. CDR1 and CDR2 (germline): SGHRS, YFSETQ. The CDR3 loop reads CASRLAGDSYEQYF. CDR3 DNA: TGCGCCAGCAGACTAGCAGGCGATTCCTACGAGCAGTACTTC.

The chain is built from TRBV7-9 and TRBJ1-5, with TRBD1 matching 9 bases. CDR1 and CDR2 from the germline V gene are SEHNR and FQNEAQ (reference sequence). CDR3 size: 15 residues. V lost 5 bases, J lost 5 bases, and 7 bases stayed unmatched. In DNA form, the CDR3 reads TGTGCCAGCAGCAGAGGGACAGGGTCCTATCAGCCCCAGCATTTT. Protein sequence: CASSRGTGSYQPQHF.

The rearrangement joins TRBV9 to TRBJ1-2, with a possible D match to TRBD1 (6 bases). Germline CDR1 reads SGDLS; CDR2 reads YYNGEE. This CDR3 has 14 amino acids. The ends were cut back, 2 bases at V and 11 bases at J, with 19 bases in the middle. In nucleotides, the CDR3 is TGTGCCAGCAGCGTTGGGGGCAGGGACAAGGGGTACACCTTC. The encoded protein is CASSVGGRDKGYTF. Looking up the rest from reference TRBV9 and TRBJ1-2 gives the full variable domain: DSGVTQTPKHLITATGQRVTLRCSPRSGDLSVYWYQQSLDQGLQFLIQYYNGEERAKGNILERFSAQQFPDLHSELNLSSLELGDSALYFCASSVGGRDKGYTFGSGTRLTVV.